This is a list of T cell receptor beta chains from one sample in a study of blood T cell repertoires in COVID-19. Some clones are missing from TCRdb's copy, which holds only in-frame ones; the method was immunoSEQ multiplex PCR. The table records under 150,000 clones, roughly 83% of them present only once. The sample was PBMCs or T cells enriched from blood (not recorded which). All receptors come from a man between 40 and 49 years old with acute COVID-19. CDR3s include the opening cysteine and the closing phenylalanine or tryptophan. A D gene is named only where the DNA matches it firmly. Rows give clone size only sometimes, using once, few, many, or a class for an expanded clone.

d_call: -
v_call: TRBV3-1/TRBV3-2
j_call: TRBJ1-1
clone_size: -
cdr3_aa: CASSPQIMNTEAFF
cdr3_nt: TGTGCCAGCAGCCCACAGATTATGAACACTGAAGCTTTCTTT

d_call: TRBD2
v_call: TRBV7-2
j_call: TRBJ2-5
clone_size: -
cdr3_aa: CASSREAVVTETQYF
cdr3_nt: TGTGCCAGCAGCCGGGAGGCGGTAGTTACAGAGACCCAGTACTTC

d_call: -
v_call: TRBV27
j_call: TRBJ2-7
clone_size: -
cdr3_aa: CASRPGLNSYEQYF
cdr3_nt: TGTGCCAGCAGGCCGGGACTGAACTCCTACGAGCAGTACTTC

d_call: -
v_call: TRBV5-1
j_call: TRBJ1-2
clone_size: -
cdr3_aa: CASTEEDGDGYTF
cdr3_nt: TGCGCCAGCACAGAGGAGGACGGGGATGGCTACACCTTC

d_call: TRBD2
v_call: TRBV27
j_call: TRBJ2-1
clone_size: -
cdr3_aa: CASSPSGRVYNEQFF
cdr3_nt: TGTGCCAGCAGTCCTAGCGGGAGGGTGTACAATGAGCAGTTCTTC

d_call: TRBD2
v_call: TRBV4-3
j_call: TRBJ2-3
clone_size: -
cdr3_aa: CASSQDSNWASGYTDTQYF
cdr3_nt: TGCGCCAGCAGCCAAGATTCAAATTGGGCTAGCGGGTACACAGATACGCAGTATTTT

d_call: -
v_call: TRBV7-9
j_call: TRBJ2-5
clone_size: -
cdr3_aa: CASSLSGETQYF
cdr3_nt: TGTGCCAGCAGCCTCTCAGGGGAGACCCAGTACTTC

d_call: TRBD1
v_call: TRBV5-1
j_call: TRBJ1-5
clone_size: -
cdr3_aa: CASSLGQGAQPQHF
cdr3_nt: TGCGCCAGCAGCTTAGGGCAGGGGGCTCAGCCCCAGCATTTT

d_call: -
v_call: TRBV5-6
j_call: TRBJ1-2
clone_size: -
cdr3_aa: CASSLSRLYGYTF
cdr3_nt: TGTGCCAGCAGCTTGTCCAGACTCTATGGCTACACCTTC

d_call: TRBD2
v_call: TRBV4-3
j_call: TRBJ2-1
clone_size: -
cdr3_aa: CASSQRLAGDSYNEQFF
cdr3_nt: TGCGCCAGCAGCCAACGACTAGCGGGAGATTCCTACAATGAGCAGTTCTTC

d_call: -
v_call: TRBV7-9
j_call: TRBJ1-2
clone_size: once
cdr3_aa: CASSLKGDYGYTF
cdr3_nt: TGTGCCAGCAGCTTAAAGGGGGACTATGGCTACACCTTC

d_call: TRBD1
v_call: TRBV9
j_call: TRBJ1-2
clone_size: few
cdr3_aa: CASSQGQGVYGYTF
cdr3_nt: TGTGCCAGCAGCCAGGGACAGGGGGTCTATGGCTACACCTTC

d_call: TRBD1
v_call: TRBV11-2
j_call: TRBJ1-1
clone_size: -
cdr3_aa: CASSLDGQVVAFF
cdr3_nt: TGTGCCAGCAGCTTAGACGGACAGGTTGTAGCTTTCTTT

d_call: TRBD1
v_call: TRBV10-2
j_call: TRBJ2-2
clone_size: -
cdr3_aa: CASSALGQGDTGELFF
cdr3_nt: TGCGCCAGCAGTGCGCTTGGACAGGGGGATACCGGGGAGCTGTTTTTT

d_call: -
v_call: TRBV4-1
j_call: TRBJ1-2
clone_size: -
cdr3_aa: CASSQVTGSRGYTF
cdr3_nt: TGCGCCAGCAGCCAAGTTACAGGCTCTCGGGGCTACACCTTC

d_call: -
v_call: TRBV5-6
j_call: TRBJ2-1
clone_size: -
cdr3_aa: CASSLAPGHINQNEQFF
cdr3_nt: TGTGCCAGCAGCTTGGCACCGGGACACATAAATCAGAATGAGCAGTTCTTC

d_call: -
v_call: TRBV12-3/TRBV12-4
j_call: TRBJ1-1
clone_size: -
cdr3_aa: CASSSTANTEAFF
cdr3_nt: TGTGCCAGCAGCTCAACAGCAAACACTGAAGCTTTCTTT

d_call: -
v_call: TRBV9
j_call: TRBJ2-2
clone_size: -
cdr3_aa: CASTRGSSGNTGELFF
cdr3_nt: TGTGCCTCCACAAGAGGGTCCAGCGGGAACACCGGGGAGCTGTTTTTT

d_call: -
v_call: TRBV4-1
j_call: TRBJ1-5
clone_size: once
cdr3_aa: CASSQVGQLSNQPQHF
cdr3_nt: TGCGCCAGCAGCCAGGTAGGACAGTTAAGCAATCAGCCCCAGCATTTT

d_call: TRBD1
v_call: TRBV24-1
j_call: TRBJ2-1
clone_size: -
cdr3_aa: CATSDFGTGGNNEQFF
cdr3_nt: TGTGCCACCAGTGACTTCGGGACAGGGGGAAACAATGAGCAGTTCTTC

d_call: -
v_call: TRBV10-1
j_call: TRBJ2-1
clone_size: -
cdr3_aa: CASTPQAGNNLNEQFF
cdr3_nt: TGCGCCAGCACCCCCCAGGCTGGAAACAACCTCAATGAGCAGTTCTTC

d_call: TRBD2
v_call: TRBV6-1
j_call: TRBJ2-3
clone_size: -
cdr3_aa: CASSDPGLAGSDTQYF
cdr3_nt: TGTGCCAGCAGTGATCCGGGACTAGCGGGGTCAGATACGCAGTATTTT

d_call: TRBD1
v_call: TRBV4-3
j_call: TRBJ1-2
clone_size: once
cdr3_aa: CASSQGQNYGYTF
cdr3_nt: TGCGCCAGCAGCCAGGGACAGAACTATGGCTACACCTTC

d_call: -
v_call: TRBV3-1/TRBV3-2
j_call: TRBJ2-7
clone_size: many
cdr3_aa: CASSQGRQDSYEQYF
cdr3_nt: TGTGCCAGCAGCCAAGGTAGGCAGGACTCCTACGAGCAGTACTTC

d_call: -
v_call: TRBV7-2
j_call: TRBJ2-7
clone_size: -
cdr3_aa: CASSFLGGEQYF
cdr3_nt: TGTGCCAGCAGCTTTCTAGGTGGAGAGCAGTACTTC

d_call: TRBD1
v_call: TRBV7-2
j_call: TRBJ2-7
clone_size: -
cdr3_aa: CASSPKDRGILYEQYF
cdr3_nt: TGTGCCAGCAGCCCTAAGGACAGGGGAATTCTCTACGAGCAGTACTTC

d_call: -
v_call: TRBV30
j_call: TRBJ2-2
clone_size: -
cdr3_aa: CAWRGGGTGELFF
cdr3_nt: TGTGCCTGGAGGGGAGGGGGCACCGGGGAGCTGTTTTTT

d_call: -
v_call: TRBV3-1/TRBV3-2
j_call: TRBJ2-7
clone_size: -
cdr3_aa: CASSQFPGAYEQYF
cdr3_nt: TGTGCCAGCAGCCAATTCCCAGGGGCCTACGAGCAGTACTTC

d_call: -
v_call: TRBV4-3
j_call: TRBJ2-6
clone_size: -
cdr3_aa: CASSQDPAGNPGANVLTF
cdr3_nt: TGCGCCAGCAGCCAAGATCCCGCCGGGAATCCTGGGGCCAACGTCCTGACTTTC

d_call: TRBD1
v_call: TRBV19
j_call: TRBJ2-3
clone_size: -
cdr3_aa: CASSIGDRRTDTQYF
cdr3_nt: TGTGCCAGTAGTATAGGGGACAGACGCACAGATACGCAGTATTTT

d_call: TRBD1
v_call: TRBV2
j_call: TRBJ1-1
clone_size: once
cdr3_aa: CASRTGTVNTEAFF
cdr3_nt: TGTGCCAGCAGGACCGGGACAGTGAACACTGAAGCTTTCTTT

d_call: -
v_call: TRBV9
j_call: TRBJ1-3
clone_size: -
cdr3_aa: CASSVVGRGREAIYF
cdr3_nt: TGTGCCAGCAGCGTAGTAGGCAGGGGCCGGGAGGCCATATATTTT

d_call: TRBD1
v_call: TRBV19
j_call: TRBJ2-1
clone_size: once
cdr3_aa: CASSIGDRNEQFF
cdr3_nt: TGTGCCAGTAGTATAGGGGACAGAAATGAGCAGTTCTTC

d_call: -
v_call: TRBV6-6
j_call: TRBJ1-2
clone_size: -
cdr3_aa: CATTTDSANYGYTF
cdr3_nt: TGTGCCACCACAACAGACAGTGCTAACTATGGCTACACCTTC

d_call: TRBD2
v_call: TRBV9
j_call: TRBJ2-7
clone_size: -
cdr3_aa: CASSVAGLAGYEQYF
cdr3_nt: TGTGCCAGCAGCGTAGCGGGACTAGCGGGCTACGAGCAGTACTTC

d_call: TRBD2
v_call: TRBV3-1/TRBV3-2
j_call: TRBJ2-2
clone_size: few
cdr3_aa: CASSQGLAGGPLPGELFF
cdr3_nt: TGTGCCAGCAGCCAAGGACTAGCGGGGGGACCACTCCCCGGGGAGCTGTTTTTT

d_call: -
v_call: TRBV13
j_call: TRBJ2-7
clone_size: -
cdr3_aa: CASSLQATRTYEQYF
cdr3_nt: TGTGCCAGCAGCTTACAGGCCACCAGAACCTACGAGCAGTACTTC

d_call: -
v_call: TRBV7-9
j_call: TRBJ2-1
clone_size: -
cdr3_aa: CASSLRRGTTYNEQFF
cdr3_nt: TGTGCCAGCAGCTTACGGCGGGGGACAACATACAATGAGCAGTTCTTC

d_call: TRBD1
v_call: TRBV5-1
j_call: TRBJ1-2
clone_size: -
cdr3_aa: CASSLGQGDNYGYTF
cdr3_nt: TGCGCCAGCAGCTTGGGTCAGGGGGACAACTATGGCTACACCTTC

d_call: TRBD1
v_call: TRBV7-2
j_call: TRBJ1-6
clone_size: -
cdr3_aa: CASSLTGASYNSPLHF
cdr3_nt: TGTGCCAGCAGCCTGACAGGGGCATCCTATAATTCACCCCTCCACTTT

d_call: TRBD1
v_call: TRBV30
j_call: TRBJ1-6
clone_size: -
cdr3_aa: CAWSQATGNSPLHF
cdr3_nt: TGTGCCTGGAGCCAAGCGACAGGGAATTCACCCCTCCACTTT

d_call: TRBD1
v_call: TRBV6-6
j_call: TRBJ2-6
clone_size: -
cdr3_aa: CASSRDSPTSGANVLTF
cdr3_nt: TGTGCCAGCAGTCGGGACAGTCCGACCTCTGGGGCCAACGTCCTGACTTTC

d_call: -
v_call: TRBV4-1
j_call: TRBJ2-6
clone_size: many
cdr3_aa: CASSQGRQGLSGANVLTF
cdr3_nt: TGCGCCAGCAGCCAAGGTAGACAGGGACTCTCTGGGGCCAACGTCCTGACTTTC

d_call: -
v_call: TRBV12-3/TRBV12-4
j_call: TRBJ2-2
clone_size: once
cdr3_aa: CASSTSDGGELFF
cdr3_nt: TGTGCCAGCAGTACCAGCGACGGCGGGGAGCTGTTTTTT

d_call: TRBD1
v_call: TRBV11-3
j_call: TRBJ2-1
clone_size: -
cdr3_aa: CASSLGQGRGVDEQFF
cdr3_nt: TGTGCCAGCAGCTTAGGACAGGGCCGTGGGGTCGATGAGCAGTTCTTC

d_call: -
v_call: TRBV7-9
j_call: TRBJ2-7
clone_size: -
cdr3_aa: CASSRTTYEQYF
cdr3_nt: TGTGCCAGCAGCCGGACTACCTACGAGCAGTACTTC

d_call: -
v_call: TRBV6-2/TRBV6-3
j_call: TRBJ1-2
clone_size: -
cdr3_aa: CASSLRRGNYGYTF
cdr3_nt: TGTGCCAGCAGTCTCCGGCGGGGAAACTATGGCTACACCTTC

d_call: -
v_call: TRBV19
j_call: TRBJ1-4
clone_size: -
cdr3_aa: CASSKVVGLGEKLFF
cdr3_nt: TGTGCCAGTAGCAAGGTAGTGGGGCTCGGTGAAAAACTGTTTTTT

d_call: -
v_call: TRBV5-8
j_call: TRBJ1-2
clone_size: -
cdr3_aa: CASSPFTLEDGYTF
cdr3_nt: TGTGCCAGCAGCCCTTTCACTCTGGAGGACGGCTACACCTTC